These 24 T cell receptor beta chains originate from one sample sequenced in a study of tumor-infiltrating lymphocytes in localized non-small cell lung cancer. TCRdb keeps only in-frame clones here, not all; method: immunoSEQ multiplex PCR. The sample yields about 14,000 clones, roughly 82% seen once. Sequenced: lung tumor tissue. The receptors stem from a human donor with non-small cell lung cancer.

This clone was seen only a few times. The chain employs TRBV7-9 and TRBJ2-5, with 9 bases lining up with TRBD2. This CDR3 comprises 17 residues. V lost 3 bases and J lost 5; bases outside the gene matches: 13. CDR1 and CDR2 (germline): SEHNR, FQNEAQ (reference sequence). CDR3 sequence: CASSFGLAGPIGETQYF. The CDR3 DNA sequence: TGTGCCAGCAGCTTCGGCCTAGCGGGGCCCATCGGGGAGACCCAGTACTTC.

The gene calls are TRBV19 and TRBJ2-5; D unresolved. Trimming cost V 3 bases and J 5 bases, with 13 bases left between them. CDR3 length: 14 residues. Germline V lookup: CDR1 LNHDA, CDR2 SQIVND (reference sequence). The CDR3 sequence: CASSISRLAETQYF. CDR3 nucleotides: TGTGCCAGTAGTATTAGTAGGTTGGCGGAGACCCAGTACTTC.

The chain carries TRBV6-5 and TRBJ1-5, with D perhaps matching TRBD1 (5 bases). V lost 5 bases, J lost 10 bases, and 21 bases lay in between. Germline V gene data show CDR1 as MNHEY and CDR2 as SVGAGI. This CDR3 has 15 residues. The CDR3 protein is CASSASRGPSDPQHF. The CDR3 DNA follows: TGTGCCAGCAGTGCGTCGCGGGGCCCCAGCGATCCCCAGCATTTT.

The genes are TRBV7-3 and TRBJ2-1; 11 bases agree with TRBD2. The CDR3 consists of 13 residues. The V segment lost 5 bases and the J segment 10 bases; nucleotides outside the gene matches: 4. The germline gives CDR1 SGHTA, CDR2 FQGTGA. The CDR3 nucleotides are TGTGCCAGCAGCGAGGGGACTAGCGGCGAGCAGTTCTTC. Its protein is CASSEGTSGEQFF.

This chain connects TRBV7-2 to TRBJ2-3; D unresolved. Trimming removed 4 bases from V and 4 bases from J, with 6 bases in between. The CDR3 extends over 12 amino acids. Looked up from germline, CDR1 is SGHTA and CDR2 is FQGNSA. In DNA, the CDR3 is TGTGCCAGCAGCTCTGCCTCAGATACGCAGTATTTT. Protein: CASSSASDTQYF.

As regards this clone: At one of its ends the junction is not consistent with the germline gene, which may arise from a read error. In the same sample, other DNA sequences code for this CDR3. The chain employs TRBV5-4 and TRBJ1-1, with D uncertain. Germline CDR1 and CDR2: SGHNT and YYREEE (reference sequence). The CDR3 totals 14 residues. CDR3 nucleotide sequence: TGTGCCAGCAGCTTGGATCTCCGGAACACTGAAGCTTTTTTT. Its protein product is CASSLDLRNTEAFF.

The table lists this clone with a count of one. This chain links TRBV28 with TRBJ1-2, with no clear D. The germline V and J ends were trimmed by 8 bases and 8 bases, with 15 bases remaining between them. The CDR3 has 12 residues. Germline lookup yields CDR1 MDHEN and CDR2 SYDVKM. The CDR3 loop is CASARFLGGYTF. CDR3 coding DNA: TGTGCCAGCGCCCGATTTTTAGGGGGCTACACCTTC.

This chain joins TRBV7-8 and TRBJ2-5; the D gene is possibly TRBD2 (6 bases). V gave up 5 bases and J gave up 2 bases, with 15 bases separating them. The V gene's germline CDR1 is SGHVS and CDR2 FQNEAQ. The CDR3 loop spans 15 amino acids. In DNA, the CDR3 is TGTGCCAGCAGCACCGAGCGGAGGGGACAAGAGACCCAGTACTTC. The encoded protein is CASSTERRGQETQYF. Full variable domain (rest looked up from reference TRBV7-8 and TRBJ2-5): GAGVSQSPRYKVAKRGQDVALRCDPISGHVSLFWYQQALGQGPEFLTYFQNEAQLDKSGLPSDRFFAERPEGSVSTLKIQRTQQEDSAVYLCASSTERRGQETQYFGPGTRLLVL.

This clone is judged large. CDR3 nucleotide sequence: TGTGCCAGCAGCTTATCAGCAGCGGGGACTGAAGCTTTCTTT. Encoded protein: CASSLSAAGTEAFF. The chain uses TRBV7-2 and TRBJ1-1; D gene ambiguous. The CDR3 length is 14 residues. Germline loops: CDR1 SGHTA, CDR2 FQGNSA. The germline V and J ends were trimmed by 2 bases and 5 bases, with 12 bases remaining between them.

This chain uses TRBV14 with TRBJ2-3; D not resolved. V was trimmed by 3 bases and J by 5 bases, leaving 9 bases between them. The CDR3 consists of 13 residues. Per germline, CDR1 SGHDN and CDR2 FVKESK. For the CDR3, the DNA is TGTGCCAGCAGCCAGTCCCGAGTAGATACGCAGTATTTT. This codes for CASSQSRVDTQYF.

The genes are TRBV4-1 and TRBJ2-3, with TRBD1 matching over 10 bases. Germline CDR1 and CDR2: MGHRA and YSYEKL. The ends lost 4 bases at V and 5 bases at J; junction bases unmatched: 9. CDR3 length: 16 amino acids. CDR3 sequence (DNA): TGCGCCAGCAGCCCATCGGGCGGGACAGGGGTAGATACGCAGTATTTT. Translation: CASSPSGGTGVDTQYF.

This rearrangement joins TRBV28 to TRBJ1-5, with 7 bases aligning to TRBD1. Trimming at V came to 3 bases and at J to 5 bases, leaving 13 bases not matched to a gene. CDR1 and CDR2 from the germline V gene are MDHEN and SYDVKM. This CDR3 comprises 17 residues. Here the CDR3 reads CASSFLVLDRRDQPQHF. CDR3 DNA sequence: TGTGCCAGCAGTTTCCTCGTTTTGGACAGGAGGGATCAGCCCCAGCATTTT.

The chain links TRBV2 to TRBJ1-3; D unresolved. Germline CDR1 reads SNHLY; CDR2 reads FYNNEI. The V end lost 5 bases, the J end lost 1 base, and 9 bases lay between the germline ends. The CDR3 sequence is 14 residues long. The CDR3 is CASSYYTSGNTIYF. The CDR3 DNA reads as TGTGCCAGCAGTTACTATACTTCTGGAAACACCATATATTTT.

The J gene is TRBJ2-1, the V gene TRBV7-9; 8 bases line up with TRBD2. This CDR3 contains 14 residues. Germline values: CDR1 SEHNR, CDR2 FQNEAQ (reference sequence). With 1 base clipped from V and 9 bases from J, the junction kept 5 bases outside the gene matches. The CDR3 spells CASSLVAGYAEQFF. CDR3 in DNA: TGTGCCAGCAGCTTAGTAGCGGGGTATGCTGAGCAGTTCTTC.

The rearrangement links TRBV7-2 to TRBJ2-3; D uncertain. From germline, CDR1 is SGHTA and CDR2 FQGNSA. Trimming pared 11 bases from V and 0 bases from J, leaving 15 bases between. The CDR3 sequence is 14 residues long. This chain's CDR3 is CAGGTRASTDTQYF. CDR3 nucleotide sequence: TGTGCCGGCGGCACACGGGCTAGCACAGATACGCAGTATTTT.

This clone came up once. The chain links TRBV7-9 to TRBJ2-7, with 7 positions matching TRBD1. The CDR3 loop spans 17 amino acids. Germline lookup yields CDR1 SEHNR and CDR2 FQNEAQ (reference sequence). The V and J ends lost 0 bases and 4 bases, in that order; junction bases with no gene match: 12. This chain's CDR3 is CASSLAGDSIISYEQYF. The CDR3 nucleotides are TGTGCCAGCAGCTTAGCGGGGGACAGCATTATCTCTTACGAGCAGTACTTC.

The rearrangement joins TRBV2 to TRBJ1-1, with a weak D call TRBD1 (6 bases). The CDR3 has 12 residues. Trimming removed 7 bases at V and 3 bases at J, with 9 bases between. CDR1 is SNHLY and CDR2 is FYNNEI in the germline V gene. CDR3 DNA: TGTGCCAGCATGCAGGGGTACACTGAAGCTTTCTTT. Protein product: CASMQGYTEAFF.

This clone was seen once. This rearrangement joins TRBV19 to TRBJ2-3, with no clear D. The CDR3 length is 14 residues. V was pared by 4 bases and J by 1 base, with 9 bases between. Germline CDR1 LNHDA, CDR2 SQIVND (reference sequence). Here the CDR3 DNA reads TGTGCCAGTAGTAAAGACTGGGGCACAGATACGCAGTATTTT. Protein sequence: CASSKDWGTDTQYF.

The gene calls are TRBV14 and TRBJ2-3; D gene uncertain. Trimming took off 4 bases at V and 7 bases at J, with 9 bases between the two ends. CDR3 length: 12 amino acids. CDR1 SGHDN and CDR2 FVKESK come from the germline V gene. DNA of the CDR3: TGTGCCAGCAGCCTCCGGTGGCATACGCAGTATTTT. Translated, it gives CASSLRWHTQYF. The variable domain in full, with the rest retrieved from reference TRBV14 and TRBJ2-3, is EAGVTQFPSHSVIEKGQTVTLRCDPISGHDNLYWYRRVMGKEIKFLLHFVKESKQDESGMPNNRFLAERTGGTYSTLKVQPAELEDSGVYFCASSLRWHTQYFGPGTRLTVL.

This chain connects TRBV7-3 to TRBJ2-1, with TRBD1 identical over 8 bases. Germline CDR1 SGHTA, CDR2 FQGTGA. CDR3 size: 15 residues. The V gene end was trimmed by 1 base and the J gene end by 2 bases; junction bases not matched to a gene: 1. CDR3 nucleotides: TGTGCCAGCAGCTTAAGCAGGGGGCCCTACAATGAGCAGTTCTTC. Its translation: CASSLSRGPYNEQFF.

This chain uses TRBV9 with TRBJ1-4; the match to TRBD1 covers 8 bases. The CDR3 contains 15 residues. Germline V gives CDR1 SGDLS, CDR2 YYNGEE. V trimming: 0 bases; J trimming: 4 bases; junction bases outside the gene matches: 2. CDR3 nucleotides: TGTGCCAGCAGCGTAGGGGGACAGGTTAATGAAAAACTGTTTTTT. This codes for CASSVGGQVNEKLFF.

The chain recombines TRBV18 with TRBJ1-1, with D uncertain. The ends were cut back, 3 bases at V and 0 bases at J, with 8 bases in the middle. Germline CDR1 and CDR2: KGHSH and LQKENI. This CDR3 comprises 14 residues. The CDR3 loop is CASSPTALNTEAFF. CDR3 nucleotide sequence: TGTGCCAGCTCACCGACGGCACTGAACACTGAAGCTTTCTTT. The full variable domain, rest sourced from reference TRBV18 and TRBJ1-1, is NAGVMQNPRHLVRRRGQEARLRCSPMKGHSHVYWYRQLPEEGLKFMVYLQKENIIDESGMPKERFSAEFPKEGPSILRIQQVVRGDSAAYFCASSPTALNTEAFFGQGTRLTVV.

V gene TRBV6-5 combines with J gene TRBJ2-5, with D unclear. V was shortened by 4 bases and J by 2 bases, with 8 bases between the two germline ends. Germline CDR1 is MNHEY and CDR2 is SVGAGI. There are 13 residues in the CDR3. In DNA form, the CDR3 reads TGTGCCAGCAGTTTGGAAGGTCAAGAGACCCAGTACTTC. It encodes CASSLEGQETQYF.

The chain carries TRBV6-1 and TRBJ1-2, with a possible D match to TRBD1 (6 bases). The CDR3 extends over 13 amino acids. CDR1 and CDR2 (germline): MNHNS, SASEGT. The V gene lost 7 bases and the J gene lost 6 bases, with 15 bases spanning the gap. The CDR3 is CASNLSGGHGYTF. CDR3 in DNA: TGTGCCAGCAACTTGTCCGGGGGGCATGGCTACACCTTC.